These T cell receptor beta chains were read from a single sample in a study of identical twins. TCRdb redid the calling of the 5' RACE reads with MiXCR, one entry per CDR3 protein. The repertoire holds around 490,000 distinct CDR3 sequences, 12% to 15% seen once, with less than 0.5% in the top ten. These data also featured in a second study, about yellow fever vaccine responses in identical twins.

Sequencing was done on a sample of CD4+ T cells sorted from blood. The source is a woman between 18 and 29 years old in good health. CDR3s include the opening cysteine and the closing phenylalanine or tryptophan. Each record gives: V gene, J gene, clone size, D gene, CDR3 protein, CDR3 DNA. The D gene is left open where the match is weak. Size is stated for part of the rows, as once, few or many counts, or as a class when the clone is expanded.

>TRBV20-1|TRBJ1-2|few|NA
CSARPGSGYGYTF
TGCAGTGCTAGGCCGGGATCGGGCTATGGCTACACCTTC
>TRBV28|TRBJ2-3|many|NA
CASSLPATTDTQYF
TGTGCCAGCAGCTTACCAGCTACCACAGATACGCAGTATTTT
>TRBV15|TRBJ2-3|few|NA
CATSRELDRGRRTDTQYF
TGTGCCACCAGCAGAGAGTTGGATCGAGGCCGTCGCACAGATACGCAGTATTTT
>TRBV12-2|TRBJ2-7|NA|NA
CASLLPRPQREVVGLSYEQYF
TGTGCAAGTCTCCTCCCTCGCCCCCAGAGGGAAGTGGTTGGACTCTCCTACGAGCAGTACTTC
>TRBV9|TRBJ2-7|many|NA
CASSADTLGGQQYF
TGTGCCAGCAGCGCGGACACCTTGGGGGGGCAGCAGTACTTC
>TRBV2|TRBJ2-1|few|NA
CASIKGEVDEQFF
TGTGCCAGCATTAAGGGCGAGGTTGATGAGCAGTTCTTC
>TRBV3-1|TRBJ2-1|few|NA
CASSHSTGSNEQFF
TGTGCCAGCAGCCACTCGACAGGCTCCAATGAGCAGTTCTTC
>TRBV12-3/TRBV12-4|TRBJ1-2|NA|NA
CASSLRSQGLGGYTF
TGTGCCAGCAGTTTACGGAGTCAGGGCTTGGGTGGCTACACCTTC
>TRBV12-3/TRBV12-4|TRBJ2-5|few|NA
CASSFEAETQYF
TGTGCCAGCAGTTTTGAGGCAGAGACCCAGTACTTC
>TRBV29-1|TRBJ2-3|few|NA
CSVDRLAASTDTQYF
TGCAGCGTTGATCGCTTAGCGGCTAGCACAGATACGCAGTATTTT
>TRBV12-3/TRBV12-4|TRBJ1-2|NA|TRBD1
CASRQQGFGGYTF
TGTGCCAGCAGACAACAGGGGTTTGGTGGCTACACCTTC
>TRBV5-4|TRBJ2-7|few|TRBD2
CASSSSSGTLYEQYF
TGTGCCAGCAGCTCGTCCAGCGGGACTCTCTACGAGCAGTACTTC
>TRBV5-1|TRBJ2-2|NA|NA
CASSLRAANTGELFF
TGCGCCAGCAGCTTGCGGGCGGCGAACACCGGGGAGCTGTTTTTT
>TRBV5-6|TRBJ1-1|NA|TRBD1
CASSWLQGTTEAFF
TGTGCCAGCAGCTGGTTACAGGGGACCACTGAAGCTTTCTTT
>TRBV20-1|TRBJ1-1|few|NA
CSARRRTGNTEAFF
TGCAGTGCTAGACGAAGGACGGGAAACACTGAAGCTTTCTTT
>TRBV7-8|TRBJ1-1|NA|NA
CASSLVGISTEAFF
TGTGCCAGCAGCTTAGTAGGGATTAGCACTGAAGCTTTCTTT
>TRBV29-1|TRBJ2-2|NA|TRBD2
CSVAVIAGGTGELFF
TGCAGCGTTGCCGTGATAGCGGGAGGTACCGGGGAGCTGTTTTTT
>TRBV2|TRBJ1-3|NA|NA
CASSVGWASGNTIYF
TGTGCCAGCAGTGTGGGGTGGGCATCTGGAAACACCATATATTTT
>TRBV10-1|TRBJ1-6|many|NA
CASSGDNSPLHF
TGCGCCAGCTCGGGAGATAATTCACCCCTCCACTTT
>TRBV24-1|TRBJ2-5|NA|NA
CATSDEEETQYF
TGTGCCACCAGTGATGAGGAAGAGACCCAGTACTTC
>TRBV20-1|TRBJ2-2|once|TRBD2
CSAGGGVNTGELFF
TGCAGTGCAGGCGGGGGGGTAAACACCGGGGAGCTGTTTTTT
>TRBV27|TRBJ2-1|NA|NA
CASSPRLSSYNEQFF
TGTGCCAGCAGTCCTCGACTTAGCTCCTACAATGAGCAGTTCTTC
>TRBV10-3|TRBJ2-5|NA|NA
CAISEQDSPGETQYF
TGTGCCATCAGTGAGCAGGATTCCCCCGGGGAGACCCAGTACTTC
>TRBV12-3/TRBV12-4|TRBJ1-2|few|NA
CASSSLPGFSNYGYTF
TGTGCCAGCAGTTCCCTCCCAGGGTTCTCTAACTATGGCTACACCTTC
>TRBV2|TRBJ2-7|NA|NA
CASSELPGATYEQYF
TGTGCCAGCAGTGAATTGCCAGGCGCAACCTACGAGCAGTACTTC
>TRBV19|TRBJ2-7|few|TRBD1
CASTAGQGFSYEQYF
TGTGCCAGTACTGCGGGACAGGGCTTCTCCTACGAGCAGTACTTC
>TRBV11-2|TRBJ2-1|few|NA
CASSLGGGANREQFF
TGTGCCAGCAGCTTAGGTGGGGGGGCTAATCGTGAGCAGTTCTTC
>TRBV28|TRBJ1-1|few|TRBD1
CASSPSPGQGNTEAFF
TGTGCCAGCAGTCCCTCTCCGGGACAGGGGAACACTGAAGCTTTCTTT
>TRBV5-1|TRBJ1-6|NA|NA
CASSISYRDLGTPLHF
TGCGCCAGCAGCATCTCGTACAGGGACTTGGGGACACCCCTCCACTTT
>TRBV7-9|TRBJ1-2|few|NA
CASSPGTPTSYGYTF
TGTGCCAGCAGCCCCGGGACCCCAACGAGCTATGGCTACACCTTC
>TRBV4-2|TRBJ1-4|NA|TRBD1
CASSQEGQGIGEKLFF
TGTGCCAGCAGCCAAGAGGGACAGGGGATTGGTGAAAAACTGTTTTTT
>TRBV20-1|TRBJ1-4|many|NA
CSAHRDTTLPRQSF
TGCAGTGCCCACCGGGACACAACTTTGCCGCGCCAGTCATTT
>TRBV5-1|TRBJ2-1|NA|TRBD2
CASSLLVTSGNEQFF
TGCGCCAGCAGCTTATTGGTCACTAGCGGGAATGAGCAGTTCTTC
>TRBV12-3/TRBV12-4|TRBJ1-5|NA|NA
CASSLGTSNQPQHF
TGTGCCAGCAGCCTTGGGACAAGCAATCAGCCCCAGCATTTT
>TRBV7-9|TRBJ1-1|few|NA
CASSLDRSNTEAFF
TGTGCCAGCAGCTTGGACAGATCGAACACTGAAGCTTTCTTT
>TRBV5-6|TRBJ2-1|few|NA
CASSFPGGRPPGGNEQFF
TGTGCCAGCAGCTTCCCGGGGGGCCGTCCCCCGGGGGGCAATGAGCAGTTCTTC
>TRBV28|TRBJ2-3|NA|NA
CASSSIPETTPLKDTQYF
TGTGCCAGCAGTTCTATACCCGAGACCACTCCGTTGAAGGATACGCAGTATTTT
>TRBV29-1|TRBJ2-5|NA|NA
CSVVMDMGAQYF
TGCAGCGTTGTGATGGATATGGGGGCCCAGTACTTC
>TRBV5-8|TRBJ2-2|few|NA
CASSLGASPNTGELFF
TGTGCCAGCAGCTTAGGTGCTAGTCCCAACACCGGGGAGCTGTTTTTT
>TRBV14|TRBJ2-2|NA|TRBD1
CASSQVQGSVGELFF
TGTGCCAGCAGCCAAGTACAGGGGTCGGTCGGGGAGCTGTTTTTT
>TRBV5-1|TRBJ2-7|many|NA
CASSWAGTDEQYF
TGCGCCAGCAGCTGGGCGGGTACCGACGAGCAGTACTTC
>TRBV12-3/TRBV12-4|TRBJ2-3|few|NA
CASSDAIGPSTDTQYF
TGTGCCAGCAGTGACGCTATTGGGCCCAGCACAGATACGCAGTATTTT
>TRBV9|TRBJ2-5|NA|TRBD2
CASSVAPAASGEETQYF
TGTGCCAGCAGCGTAGCTCCGGCGGCTAGCGGAGAAGAGACCCAGTACTTC
>TRBV2|TRBJ2-1|NA|TRBD2
CASSDLGLAGGEQFF
TGTGCCAGCAGTGACCTGGGACTAGCGGGAGGTGAGCAGTTCTTC
>TRBV10-1|TRBJ2-2|few|NA
CASSESRGGYTGELFF
TGCGCCAGCAGTGAGTCTCGGGGCGGATACACCGGGGAGCTGTTTTTT
>TRBV5-1|TRBJ2-7|many|NA
CASSTNYEQYF
TGCGCCAGCAGCACGAACTACGAGCAGTACTTC
>TRBV3-1|TRBJ1-1|NA|NA
CASSQGPTVNTEAFF
TGTGCCAGCAGCCAAGGTCCTACAGTGAACACTGAAGCTTTCTTT
>TRBV4-2|TRBJ2-2|NA|TRBD2
CASSPRGLAGGPDTGELFF
TGTGCCAGCAGCCCTCGGGGTCTAGCGGGGGGGCCAGACACCGGGGAGCTGTTTTTT
>TRBV29-1|TRBJ2-1|few|NA
CSGEVYNEQFF
TGCAGCGGTGAGGTATACAATGAGCAGTTCTTC
>TRBV7-8|TRBJ1-1|NA|NA
CASSPVGAEAFF
TGTGCCAGCAGCCCTGTTGGGGCGGAAGCTTTCTTT
>TRBV29-1|TRBJ1-1|NA|NA
CSVEGSNTEAFF
TGCAGCGTTGAAGGGTCTAACACTGAAGCTTTCTTT
>TRBV10-3|TRBJ2-7|NA|TRBD2
CAISLTSGSIYEQYF
TGTGCCATCAGTCTTACTAGCGGGAGTATTTACGAGCAGTACTTC
>TRBV7-2|TRBJ2-3|few|TRBD1
CAGTGASTDTQYF
TGTGCCGGCACAGGGGCCAGCACAGATACGCAGTATTTT
>TRBV12-3/TRBV12-4|TRBJ2-4|NA|TRBD1
CASSFQGTVGSKNIQYF
TGTGCCAGCAGTTTTCAGGGGACAGTGGGTTCCAAAAACATACAGTACTTC
>TRBV5-1|TRBJ2-1|many|TRBD2
CASSPIAGPYNEQFF
TGCGCCAGCAGCCCGATAGCGGGCCCCTACAATGAGCAGTTCTTC
>TRBV13|TRBJ1-2|NA|NA
CASSALLFGSYNYGYTF
TGTGCCAGCAGCGCCTTACTATTTGGCAGCTACAACTATGGCTACACCTTC
>TRBV9|TRBJ1-6|NA|NA
CASSAGQNSPLHF
TGTGCCAGCAGCGCCGGACAGAATTCACCCCTCCACTTT
>TRBV7-9|TRBJ2-5|NA|TRBD2
CASSPGGLAGVQETQYF
TGTGCCAGCAGCCCCGGCGGGCTAGCGGGAGTTCAAGAGACCCAGTACTTC
>TRBV28|TRBJ2-7|NA|TRBD2
CASSSQWTSGTYEQYF
TGTGCCAGCAGTTCCCAATGGACTAGCGGGACATACGAGCAGTACTTC